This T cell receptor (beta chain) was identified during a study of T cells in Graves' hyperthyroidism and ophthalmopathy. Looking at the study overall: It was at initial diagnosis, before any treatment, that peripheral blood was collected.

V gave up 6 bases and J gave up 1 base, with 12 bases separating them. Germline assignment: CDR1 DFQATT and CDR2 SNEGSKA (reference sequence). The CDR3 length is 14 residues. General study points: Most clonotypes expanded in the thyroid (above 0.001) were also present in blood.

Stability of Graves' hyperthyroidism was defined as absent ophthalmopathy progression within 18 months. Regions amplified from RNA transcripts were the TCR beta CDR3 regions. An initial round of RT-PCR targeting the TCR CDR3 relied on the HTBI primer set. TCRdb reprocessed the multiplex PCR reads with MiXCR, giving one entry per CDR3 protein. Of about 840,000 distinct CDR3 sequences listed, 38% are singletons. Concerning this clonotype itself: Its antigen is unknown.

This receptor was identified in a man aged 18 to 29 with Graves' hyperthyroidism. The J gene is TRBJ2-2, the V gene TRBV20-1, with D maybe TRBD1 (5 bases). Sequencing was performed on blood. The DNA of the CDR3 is TGCAGTGCCCCAGGGCTCATGAACACCGGGGAGCTGTTTTTT. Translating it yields CSAPGLMNTGELFF.